These 27 T cell receptor beta chains came from one sample sequenced in a study of OX40 agonist ivuxolimab in advanced cancers. Clones were read by immunoSEQ multiplex PCR, and TCRdb kept only the in-frame ones, dropping some. Of under 75,000 clones listed, around 85% are singletons. The sequenced sample was CD4+ or CD8+ T cells sorted from blood, obtained in a trial of the OX40 agonist ivuxolimab. The receptors shown here come from an adult with an advanced solid tumor such as melanoma, head and neck, liver or kidney cancer.

As to this clone: Additional DNA sequences in this sample encode the identical CDR3. The CDR3 DNA reads TGTGCCAGCAGCTTGGGGGCCGCCACCACTGAAGCTTTCTTT. Its translation: CASSLGAATTEAFF. The chain recombines TRBV7-9 with TRBJ1-1; tentatively, D is TRBD1 (6 bases). V was clipped by 3 bases and J by 4 bases, with 12 bases between them. The CDR3 is 14 amino acids. From germline, CDR1 is SEHNR and CDR2 FQNEAQ (reference sequence).

CDR3 DNA: TGTGCCAGCAGCTTAATTCGCCGCAATGAGCAGTTCTTC. Protein sequence: CASSLIRRNEQFF. The V gene is TRBV11-2, the J gene TRBJ2-1; no clear D gene. The CDR3 consists of 13 residues. Between the trimmed V and J ends, which lost 2 bases and 6 bases, there was a span of 8 bases. Germline assignment: CDR1 SGHAT and CDR2 FQNNGV.

The CDR3 is CASSKGTVFPYEQYF. Here the CDR3 DNA reads TGTGCCAGCAGTAAGGGGACAGTCTTTCCCTACGAGCAGTACTTC. The V call is TRBV27, the J call TRBJ2-7; TRBD1 aligns across 7 bases. This CDR3 is 15 amino acids long. CDR1 and CDR2 from the germline V gene are MNHEY and SMNVEV (reference sequence). V shed 5 bases and J 2 bases; nucleotides not matched to a gene: 9.

The rearrangement links TRBV6-5 to TRBJ2-3; perhaps TRBD2 as D (7 bases). V was trimmed by 10 bases and J by 5 bases, leaving 16 bases between them. The CDR3 extends over 13 amino acids. CDR1 MNHEY and CDR2 SVGAGI come from the germline V gene. The CDR3 DNA follows: TGTGCCATTAGGGGGGAGGGCCAAGATACGCAGTATTTT. Protein sequence: CAIRGEGQDTQYF.

This chain links TRBV2 with TRBJ2-2; 7 nucleotides align to TRBD2. The V segment lost 0 bases and the J segment 1 base; nucleotides outside the gene matches: 2. CDR3 length: 16 amino acids. Germline V gene lookup returns CDR1 SNHLY and CDR2 FYNNEI. The CDR3 sequence: CASSEARGWNTGELFF. CDR3 nucleotide sequence: TGTGCCAGCAGTGAAGCGCGGGGGTGGAACACCGGGGAGCTGTTTTTT.

This rearrangement joins TRBV18 to TRBJ2-5; a possible D gene is TRBD2 (6 bases). CDR3 length equals 13 residues. Germline values: CDR1 KGHSH, CDR2 LQKENI. V lost 6 bases to trimming and J lost 4 bases, with 12 bases between them. CDR3 DNA sequence: TGTGCCAGCTCCTCCGCCGGGAGAGAGACCCAGTACTTC. It is translated as CASSSAGRETQYF.

The chain recombines TRBV5-1 with TRBJ1-5; D not resolved. V lost 5 bases to trimming and J lost 0 bases, with 6 bases between them. Per germline, CDR1 SGHRS and CDR2 YFSETQ. The CDR3 contains 13 residues. CDR3: CASSVSSNQPQHF. The CDR3 bases are TGCGCCAGCAGTGTCAGTAGCAATCAGCCCCAGCATTTT.

The V call is TRBV7-9, the J call TRBJ1-2; D gene unclear. Germline V CDR1 and CDR2: SEHNR, FQNEAQ (reference sequence). CDR3 size: 15 residues. Trimming removed 3 bases from V and 8 bases from J, with 19 bases in between. As DNA, the CDR3 is TGTGCCAGCAGCTTTAATACACCTAATTCGGGCGGCTACACCTTC. Protein: CASSFNTPNSGGYTF.

This chain links TRBV2 with TRBJ2-2; D is uncertain. The CDR3 consists of 13 residues. The ends were cut back, 5 bases at V and 8 bases at J, with 12 bases in the middle. Germline values: CDR1 SNHLY, CDR2 FYNNEI. CDR3 region: CASSQTWAGELFF. Written as DNA, the CDR3 is TGTGCCAGCAGTCAGACTTGGGCGGGGGAGCTGTTTTTT.

This clone was seen only once. The chain combines TRBV6-6 with TRBJ1-6; 7 bases fit TRBD1. In germline, CDR1 is MNHNY, CDR2 SVGAGI (reference sequence). The V and J ends lost 5 bases and 7 bases, in that order; junction bases with no gene match: 11. The CDR3 is made up of 16 amino acids. As DNA, the CDR3 is TGTGCCAGCAGTCTCGGTTCGGGACAGATAAATTCACCCCTCCACTTT. It specifies CASSLGSGQINSPLHF.

The V call is TRBV15, the J call TRBJ2-7; weak D call: TRBD1 (5 bases). The V and J ends lost 0 bases and 4 bases respectively, with 16 bases between them. CDR1 is LNHNV, CDR2 YYDKDF, per germline (reference sequence). This CDR3 contains 16 residues. As DNA, the CDR3 is TGTGCCACCAGCAGAGATCTGGGGCAAGCAGTTTACGAGCAGTACTTC. It specifies CATSRDLGQAVYEQYF.

The gene calls are TRBV9 and TRBJ1-1; 7 bases fit TRBD1. The V gene end was trimmed by 0 bases and the J gene end by 2 bases; junction bases not matched to a gene: 4. Germline-derived CDR1 and CDR2 are SGDLS and YYNGEE. This CDR3 has 15 residues. This chain's CDR3 is CASSVETGPNTEAFF. The CDR3 DNA is TGTGCCAGCAGCGTAGAGACAGGGCCAAACACTGAAGCTTTCTTT. The full variable domain, with the rest looked up from reference TRBV9 and TRBJ1-1, is DSGVTQTPKHLITATGQRVTLRCSPRSGDLSVYWYQQSLDQGLQFLIQYYNGEERAKGNILERFSAQQFPDLHSELNLSSLELGDSALYFCASSVETGPNTEAFFGQGTRLTVV.

The chain carries TRBV6-5 and TRBJ2-7; the D gene is possibly TRBD1 (6 bases). The CDR3 has 15 residues. Deletions cut 0 bases from V and 0 bases from J, with 9 bases between. CDR1 and CDR2 (germline): MNHEY, SVGAGI. CDR3 in amino acids: CASSYSQGLSYEQYF. The CDR3 region has the DNA TGTGCCAGCAGTTACTCCCAGGGGCTCTCCTACGAGCAGTACTTC.

The V and J genes are TRBV6-4 and TRBJ2-3, with 7 bases lining up with TRBD2. V trimming: 2 bases; J trimming: 2 bases; junction bases outside the gene matches: 4. Germline CDR1 and CDR2: MRHNA and SNTAGT. The CDR3 covers 15 residues. This CDR3 reads CASSDGGTTTDTQYF. The CDR3 nucleotides are TGTGCCAGCAGTGACGGGGGGACTACCACAGATACGCAGTATTTT.

This chain links TRBV19 with TRBJ2-2; D unclear. The V end was cut by 4 bases, the J end by 1 base, with 7 bases between. This CDR3 has 14 amino acids. Germline CDR1 is LNHDA and CDR2 is SQIVND (reference sequence). DNA for the CDR3: TGTGCCAGTAGTAAATTAGGGAACACCGGGGAGCTGTTTTTT. Protein product: CASSKLGNTGELFF.

The chain links TRBV25-1 to TRBJ2-3; D unclear. The CDR3 loop spans 12 amino acids. Looked up from germline, CDR1 is MGHDK and CDR2 is SYGVNS. V was shortened by 4 bases and J by 2 bases, with 4 bases between the two germline ends. This chain's CDR3 is CASSVATDTQYF. CDR3 nucleotides: TGTGCCAGCAGTGTCGCCACAGATACGCAGTATTTT.

This clone was picked up a small number of times. The chain couples TRBV4-1 to TRBJ2-4; TRBD2 might be the D (5 bases). This CDR3 contains 14 residues. V was trimmed by 7 bases and J by 7 bases, leaving 17 bases between them. Germline V gene sequence: CDR1 MGHRA, CDR2 YSYEKL. The CDR3 DNA sequence: TGCGCCAGCACGCGTATAGGTTCGGGGAACATTCAGTACTTC. The encoded protein is CASTRIGSGNIQYF.

This clone is a singleton in its sample. This chain uses TRBV11-1 with TRBJ2-1, with TRBD2 identical over 10 bases. Germline CDR1 is SGHAT and CDR2 is FQDESV (reference sequence). V dropped 3 bases and J dropped 6; count of bases not matched to a gene: 5. This CDR3 has 15 amino acids. CDR3 nucleotide sequence: TGTGCCAGCAGCTTTCGTCTAGCGGGAGTCAATGAGCAGTTCTTC. This gives the protein CASSFRLAGVNEQFF.

This clone has only a few counts. The gene calls are TRBV28 and TRBJ2-7, with D possibly matching TRBD2 (5 bases). V was shortened by 2 bases and J by 6 bases, with 14 bases between the two germline ends. CDR3 length: 14 residues. Germline CDR1 MDHEN, CDR2 SYDVKM. The CDR3 is CASSLVGAAFEQYF. The DNA for the CDR3 is TGTGCCAGCAGTTTAGTGGGAGCGGCGTTCGAGCAGTACTTC.

In its sample, this clone was seen once. The rearrangement joins TRBV28 to TRBJ2-7; 9 bases agree with TRBD2. The CDR3 is made up of 15 amino acids. V lost 5 bases, J lost 5 bases, and 10 bases stayed unmatched. The germline V gene has CDR1 MDHEN and CDR2 SYDVKM. The CDR3 DNA is TGTGCCAGCAGTCCCCCGACGGGACTAGCCCACGAGCAGTACTTC. Translated: CASSPPTGLAHEQYF.

The V call is TRBV2, the J call TRBJ2-5; unclear D gene. CDR1 is SNHLY, CDR2 FYNNEI, per germline. CDR3 length equals 14 residues. V was clipped by 4 bases and J by 4 bases, with 13 bases between them. Here the CDR3 DNA reads TGTGCCAGCAGTGCGGCTAGTTCGGGAGAGACCCAGTACTTC. Protein product: CASSAASSGETQYF.

CDR3 sequence (DNA): TGTGCCAGCAGCTCTTTAGCGGGTGGCTCCTACAATGAGCAGTTCTTC. Protein product: CASSSLAGGSYNEQFF. The chain has TRBV7-2 and TRBJ2-1; 7 bases align to TRBD2. CDR3 size: 16 residues. V lost 4 bases, J lost 0 bases, and 6 bases stayed unmatched. CDR1 is SGHTA, CDR2 FQGNSA, per germline. The full variable domain, in which reference TRBV7-2 and TRBJ2-1 provide the parts outside the CDR3, is GAGVSQSPSNKVTEKGKDVELRCDPISGHTALYWYRQSLGQGLEFLIYFQGNSAPDKSGLPSDRFSAERTGGSVSTLTIQRTQQEDSAVYLCASSSLAGGSYNEQFFGPGTRLTVL.

V is TRBV10-2 and J is TRBJ1-2; no definite D call. Trimming took off 0 bases at V and 2 bases at J, with 7 bases between the two ends. This CDR3 has 14 amino acids. Per the germline V gene, CDR1 is WSHSY and CDR2 is SAAADI. CDR3 DNA: TGCGCCAGCAGTGAGTCGGTCAGAAACTATGGCTACACCTTC. Translating gives CASSESVRNYGYTF.

This chain joins TRBV14 and TRBJ2-2; 7 nucleotides line up with TRBD2. The CDR3 spans 15 residues. J gave up 5 bases and V 3 bases, and 6 bases lay outside the gene matches. Looked up from germline, CDR1 is SGHDN and CDR2 is FVKESK. CDR3 nucleotides: TGTGCCAGCAGCCAGTCCGGGAGGTTAACCGGGGAGCTGTTTTTT. Its protein product is CASSQSGRLTGELFF.

The chain is built from TRBV2 and TRBJ2-7, with TRBD2 matching over 8 bases. CDR3 length equals 14 residues. Trimming took 2 bases from V and 6 from J; bases not matched to a gene: 6. The germline V gene has CDR1 SNHLY and CDR2 FYNNEI. For the CDR3, the DNA is TGTGCCAGCAGTGAACCCGGGAGGGAACGCGAGCAGTACTTC. Translating gives CASSEPGREREQYF.

The chain links TRBV6-5 to TRBJ2-5; perhaps TRBD2 as D (5 bases). This CDR3 region has 12 residues. Trimming left V 7 bases short and J 2 bases short, with 8 bases between. The germline V gene has CDR1 MNHEY and CDR2 SVGAGI. The CDR3 nucleotides are TGTGCCAGCACGGGGTCACAAGAGACCCAGTACTTC. It is translated as CASTGSQETQYF.

This sequence joins TRBV7-8 and TRBJ1-5; no definite D call. The V and J ends lost 3 bases and 7 bases respectively, with 10 bases between them. The CDR3 has 13 amino acids. The germline gives CDR1 SGHVS, CDR2 FQNEAQ. The CDR3 loop is CASSLVGEQPQHF. The CDR3 DNA reads as TGTGCCAGCAGCTTGGTCGGGGAACAGCCCCAGCATTTT.